The 4 T cell receptor beta chains listed next were all sequenced from one sample in a study of T cell responses to AZD1222 COVID-19 vaccine. Repertoires were generated with immunoSEQ multiplex PCR, while TCRdb's copy carries only in-frame clones and drops some. The data contain about 210,000 clones, about 94% of them seen just once; the ten biggest clones take up roughly 1.8%. Sequences were derived from peripheral blood, sampled 28 days after the second dose of the MenACWY control vaccine. The receptors derive from an adult who received the MenACWY meningococcal vaccine as a control.

This chain uses TRBV7-8 with TRBJ2-1; D gene unclear. There are 16 residues in the CDR3. Looked up from germline, CDR1 is SGHVS and CDR2 is FQNEAQ. V lost 7 bases and J lost 2, with 18 bases in between. The CDR3 sequence: CASTIFARSTYNEQFF. CDR3 DNA sequence: TGTGCCAGCACTATTTTTGCGAGGAGTACCTACAATGAGCAGTTCTTC.

V is TRBV27 and J is TRBJ1-5; D call uncertain. V gave up 6 bases and J gave up 6 bases, with 9 bases separating them. CDR1 is MNHEY and CDR2 is SMNVEV in the germline V gene (reference sequence). This CDR3 is built from 12 residues. CDR3 region: CASRRLGQPQHF. The CDR3 DNA follows: TGTGCCAGCAGAAGGTTGGGTCAGCCCCAGCATTTT.

This chain uses TRBV5-4 with TRBJ1-1, with 8 bases that match TRBD1. V trimming: 6 bases; J trimming: 6 bases; junction bases outside the gene matches: 10. In germline, CDR1 is SGHNT, CDR2 YYREEE (reference sequence). The CDR3 covers 14 residues. CDR3 loop: CASTPGQDIPEAFF. The CDR3 nucleotides read TGTGCCAGCACCCCGGGACAGGACATCCCTGAAGCTTTCTTT.

The chain employs TRBV11-1 and TRBJ2-5; possible D gene TRBD1, 6 bases. The CDR3 length is 13 residues. Trimming cost V 6 bases and J 4 bases, with 12 bases left between them. Germline V gene sequence: CDR1 SGHAT, CDR2 FQDESV (reference sequence). The CDR3 sequence is CASRPTGRETQYF. CDR3 in DNA: TGTGCCAGCAGACCAACAGGGAGAGAGACCCAGTACTTC. The variable domain in full, with the rest retrieved from reference TRBV11-1 and TRBJ2-5, is EAEVAQSPRYKITEKSQAVAFWCDPISGHATLYWYRQILGQGPELLVQFQDESVVDDSQLPKDRFSAERLKGVDSTLKIQPAELGDSAMYLCASRPTGRETQYFGPGTRLLVL.